The 2 T cell receptor beta chains listed next were all sequenced from one sample in a study of blood T cell repertoires in COVID-19 (dated by TCRdb to the early 2020s). Libraries were made using the immunoSEQ multiplex PCR assay. Sourced from immuneACCESS, this table was stored by TCRdb with only in-frame sequences that have V and J called. A share of the clones is absent; for the studies checked, an unresolved V gene accounts for under half, and the remainder has no known explanation. The sample has tens of thousands of clones on record, 86% of them singletons. The ten biggest clones cover 3.5% to 5% of the sample. What was sequenced was peripheral blood. The receptors shown here come from an older man with active COVID-19.

Here the CDR3 reads CAWSLGRRSGNTIYF. In DNA, the CDR3 is TGTGCCTGGAGCCTTGGCCGGAGATCTGGAAACACCATATATTTT. The chain is built from TRBV30 and TRBJ1-3; no reliable D call. V lost 3 bases and J lost 1, with 13 bases in between. The CDR3 spans 15 residues. CDR1 GTSNPN and CDR2 SVGIG come from the germline V gene (reference sequence).

J is TRBJ2-7 and V is TRBV10-3; TRBD2 aligns across 11 bases. The CDR3 loop spans 14 amino acids. Germline assignment: CDR1 ENHRY and CDR2 SYGVKD. V lost 6 bases to trimming and J lost 1 base; unmatched junction nucleotides: 2. CDR3 nucleotides: TGTGCCATCAGAGGGACTAGCGGTTCCTACGAGCAGTACTTC. This codes for CAIRGTSGSYEQYF.